This is a list of T cell receptor beta chains from one sample in a study of CXCR3-negative and CXCR3-positive naive CD8 T cells. For each CDR3 protein, TCRdb gives one entry from its re-call of the 5' RACE reads, without DNA. Here the sample table reports some 140,000 distinct CDR3 sequences. Sequencing was performed on naive CXCR3+ CD8+ T cells from blood. Every receptor here comes from a human donor in good health. Some clones in this sample may be carry-over from other donors' samples. Each CDR3 is given with its conserved first and last residue. Fields, in order: V gene, J gene, CDR3 protein.

TRBV2	TRBJ2-1	CASRPSGVYNEQFF
TRBV6-2/TRBV6-3	TRBJ2-7	CASSYSQRDSYYEQYF
TRBV24-1	TRBJ2-7	CATSDFRSSYEQYF
TRBV23-1	TRBJ2-2	CASSPAASDREVAGELFF
TRBV6-4	TRBJ1-1	CASSADGREDEAFF
TRBV15	TRBJ2-7	CATSGGLGLYEQYF
TRBV6-5	TRBJ1-1	CASSYSADRKTMNTEAFF
TRBV11-2	TRBJ2-3	CVSSLGAGGFTDTQYF
TRBV15	TRBJ2-2	CATATSGNTGELFF
TRBV29-1	TRBJ2-1	CSVEDGLAADNEQFF
TRBV28	TRBJ2-7	CASSTSTEPRDEQYF
TRBV28	TRBJ2-7	CASSPSYEKYF
TRBV30	TRBJ2-1	CAWRVPQNRGRYNEQFF
TRBV2	TRBJ2-7	CASSEAPKALAGVGEQYF
TRBV19	TRBJ2-1	CATQKREGLSSENEQFF
TRBV11-2	TRBJ2-1	CASTSGTSYYNEQFF
TRBV19	TRBJ2-7	CASSSTDYEQYF
TRBV7-9	TRBJ2-5	CASSLNAGESQETQYF
TRBV5-1	TRBJ2-1	CASSSAMGQTAYNEQFF
TRBV7-9	TRBJ2-2	CASSPTGVFTGELFF
TRBV28	TRBJ2-7	CASSLSHSSYEQYF
TRBV5-1	TRBJ2-7	CASSSRESVWYEQYF
TRBV28	TRBJ2-7	CASSKPGQDEQYF
TRBV15	TRBJ2-5	CATSRNPGQGRRRYQETQYF
TRBV29-1	TRBJ2-3	CSAPGLITDTQYF
TRBV9	TRBJ2-1	CASSGALRVGENEQFF
TRBV13	TRBJ1-2	CASSAGTGVGLSGYTF
TRBV21-1	TRBJ2-6	CASSKAPCDRGRTGANVLTF
TRBV6-5	TRBJ2-2	CASSYATRRGRLFF
TRBV28	TRBJ2-7	CASSLLWGTESSYEQYF
TRBV28	TRBJ1-2	CASSPGDRPNYGYTF
TRBV30	TRBJ2-7	CAWTGRRSSYEQYF
TRBV6-2/TRBV6-3	TRBJ2-7	CASSYSELSEQYF
TRBV4-1	TRBJ2-5	CASSQDPSGQQETQYF
TRBV5-1	TRBJ2-7	CASSFLGDRASYEQYF
TRBV7-9	TRBJ2-3	CASSRGGLAGVTDTQYF
TRBV4-2	TRBJ1-1	CASSFSQTEAFF
TRBV15	TRBJ2-7	CATSRDHYSLTYEQYF
TRBV28	TRBJ2-5	CASRSDSGQETQYF
TRBV7-2	TRBJ2-3	CASSLPMYPTDTQYF
TRBV19	TRBJ2-3	CASSIRWETGTDTQYF
TRBV11-2	TRBJ2-6	CASIISGDSGANVLTF
TRBV20-1	TRBJ1-1	CSADETRMGTEAFF
TRBV7-9	TRBJ2-5	CASSSNDGQETQFF
TRBV27	TRBJ2-7	CASSWGQGAYEQYF
TRBV7-9	TRBJ1-1	CATAWGDTEAFF
TRBV29-1	TRBJ1-5	CSVEDWPDQPQHF
TRBV12-3/TRBV12-4	TRBJ2-7	CASSLALPGEQYF
TRBV29-1	TRBJ2-1	CSVEAGTSYNEQFF
TRBV28	TRBJ2-7	CASSFGPTGTSYEQYF
TRBV29-1	TRBJ2-3	CSVVTLADSTDTQYF